This TCR beta chain appears in the sequencing data of a study of technical replicates of blood from a few donors. Sequencing was performed with immunoSEQ multiplex PCR; in TCRdb, only in-frame clones are kept and a portion is missing. Counted here are some 83,000 clones, 85% to 95% occurring once; the ten biggest clones make up 0.25%. CDR3 length equals 14 residues. Per the germline V gene, CDR1 is MGHRA and CDR2 is YSYEKL. The V end was cut by 1 base, the J end by 1 base, with 8 bases between. The genes are TRBV4-1 and TRBJ2-7, with D hard to call. The clonotype originates from a human donor in good health. Sample: T cells isolated from PBMCs. The CDR3 reads CASSQGRGSYEQYF. The DNA of the CDR3 is TGCGCCAGCAGCCAAGGTCGCGGTTCCTACGAGCAGTACTTC.